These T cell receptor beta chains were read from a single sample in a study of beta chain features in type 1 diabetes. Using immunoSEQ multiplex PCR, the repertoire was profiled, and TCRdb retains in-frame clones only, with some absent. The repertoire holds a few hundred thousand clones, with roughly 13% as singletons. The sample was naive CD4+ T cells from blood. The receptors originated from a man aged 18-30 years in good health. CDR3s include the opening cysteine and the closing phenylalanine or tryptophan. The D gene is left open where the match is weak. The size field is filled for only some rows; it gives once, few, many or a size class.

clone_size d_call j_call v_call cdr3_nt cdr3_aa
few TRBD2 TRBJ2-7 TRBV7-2 TGTGCCAGCAGCCCCGGGACTAGCGCTGCCTACGAGCAGTACTTC CASSPGTSAAYEQYF
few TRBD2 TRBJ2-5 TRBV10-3 TGTGCCATCAGTGAGGCTAGCGGGCAAGAGACCCAGTACTTC CAISEASGQETQYF
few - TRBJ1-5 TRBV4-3 TGCGCCAGCAGCCAAGATCAGGGCCAGCCCCAGCATTTT CASSQDQGQPQHF
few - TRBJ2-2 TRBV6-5 TGTGCCAGCACCAGACAGTCAGCCGGGGAGCTGTTTTTT CASTRQSAGELFF
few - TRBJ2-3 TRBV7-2 TGTGCCAGCAGCTCAAGACCGGGACTTAACACAGATACGCAGTATTTT CASSSRPGLNTDTQYF
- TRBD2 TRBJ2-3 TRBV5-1 TGCGCCAGCAGCTTGGGAAGTCGGACTAGCGGGAGGGATACGCAGTATTTT CASSLGSRTSGRDTQYF
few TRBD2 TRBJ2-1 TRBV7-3 TGTGCCAGCAGCCCCGCGGGGGGGGACTCCTACAATGAGCAGTTCTTC CASSPAGGDSYNEQFF
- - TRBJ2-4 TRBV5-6 TGTGCCAGCAGACGGGAAGGCCATCCAACCATCATTCAGTACTTC CASRREGHPTIIQYF
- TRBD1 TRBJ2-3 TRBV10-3 TGTGCCACCAGCCTGGGACAGGGGAACACAGATACGCAGTATTTT CATSLGQGNTDTQYF
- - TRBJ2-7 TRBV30 TGTGCCTGGAGTAGAAGGGGCTACGAGCAGTACTTC CAWSRRGYEQYF
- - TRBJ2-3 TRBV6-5 TGTGCCAGCAGTGGGGTTAGGGGGACAGATACGCAGTATTTT CASSGVRGTDTQYF
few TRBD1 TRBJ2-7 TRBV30 TGTGCCTGGCAGTTGGACAGGGTGACCCACGAGCAGTACTTC CAWQLDRVTHEQYF
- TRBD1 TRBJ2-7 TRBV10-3 TGTGCCATCAGCCGGGGACAGGGGCCCTACGAGCAGTACTTC CAISRGQGPYEQYF
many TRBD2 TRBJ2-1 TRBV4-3 TGCGCCAGCGGGACTAGCGGATACAATGAGCAGTTCTTC CASGTSGYNEQFF
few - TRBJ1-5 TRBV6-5 TGTGCCAGCAGTTCCGGGGATCAGCCCCAGCATTTT CASSSGDQPQHF
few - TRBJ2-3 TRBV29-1 TGCAGCGTAGACGCTACAGGGACAACAGATACGCAGTATTTT CSVDATGTTDTQYF
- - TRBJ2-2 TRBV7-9 TGTGCCAGCAGCTTAGCGGCCGGGGAGGGGGAGCTGTTTTTT CASSLAAGEGELFF
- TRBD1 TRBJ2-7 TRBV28 TGTGCCAGCAGCCCTAGGGGGACAGGGACCTACGAGCAGTACTTC CASSPRGTGTYEQYF
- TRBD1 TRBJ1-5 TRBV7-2 TGTGCCAGCAGGTTGGGTCCCGGGACAGCCAATCAGCCCCAGCATTTT CASRLGPGTANQPQHF
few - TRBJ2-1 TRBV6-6 TGTGCCAGCAGTTCCAATAGCTTGGAGCAGTTCTTC CASSSNSLEQFF
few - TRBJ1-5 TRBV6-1 TGTGCCAGCAGTGAAGCGGAGGGGCGCCAGCCCCAGCATTTT CASSEAEGRQPQHF
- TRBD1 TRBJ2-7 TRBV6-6 TGTGCCAGCAGTTACCCTCGGGACAGGGGTTACGAGCAGTACTTC CASSYPRDRGYEQYF
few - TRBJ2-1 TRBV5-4 TGTGCCAGCAGCCCCTTACTAGATCTCCGAGGCAATGAGCAGTTCTTC CASSPLLDLRGNEQFF
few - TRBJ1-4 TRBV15 TGTGCCACCAGCTGGGCGCGGGGGGAAAAACTGTTTTTT CATSWARGEKLFF
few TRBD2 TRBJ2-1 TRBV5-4 TGTGCCAGCAGCTCCCCTAGCGGAAACAATGAGCAGTTCTTC CASSSPSGNNEQFF
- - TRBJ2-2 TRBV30 TGTGCCTGGACCCTTAGCAACACCGGGGAGCTGTTTTTT CAWTLSNTGELFF
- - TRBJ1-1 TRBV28 TGTGCCAGCACGAAGGCAGGGCTTACTGAAGCTTTCTTT CASTKAGLTEAFF
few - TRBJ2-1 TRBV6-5 TGTGCCAGCAGTAAGGTACTAGCTCCCGTGCAGTTCTTC CASSKVLAPVQFF
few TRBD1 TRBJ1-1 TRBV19 TGTGCCACCCAGGGGGAAGTGGACACTGAAGCTTTCTTT CATQGEVDTEAFF
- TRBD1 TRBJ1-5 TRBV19 TGTGCCAGTAGTCCCGGACAGGGAATCAATCAGCCCCAGCATTTT CASSPGQGINQPQHF
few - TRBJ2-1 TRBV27 TGTGCCAGCAGTTTTAGGAGGGCAGCCTACAATGAGCAGTTCTTC CASSFRRAAYNEQFF
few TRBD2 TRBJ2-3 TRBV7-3 TGTGCCAGCAGCTTCTTGACTAGCTCCGGCACAGATACGCAGTATTTT CASSFLTSSGTDTQYF
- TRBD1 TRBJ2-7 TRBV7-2 TGTGCCAGCAGCCGTAGCCTGGGACAGGCGGACGAGCAGTACTTC CASSRSLGQADEQYF
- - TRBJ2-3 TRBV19 TGTGCCAGTAGTAGCAGGGGACCTAGCACAGATACGCAGTATTTT CASSSRGPSTDTQYF
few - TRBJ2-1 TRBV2 TGTGCCAGCAGTGAGTTTAGTTACAATGAGCAGTTCTTC CASSEFSYNEQFF
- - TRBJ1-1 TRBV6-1 TGTGCCAGCAGGGCTTACAGGGAACCCAACACTGAAGCTTTCTTT CASRAYREPNTEAFF
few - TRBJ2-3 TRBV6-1 TGTGCCAGCAAACTACTAGCCGGCACAGATACGCAGTATTTT CASKLLAGTDTQYF
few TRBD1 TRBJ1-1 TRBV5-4 TGTGCCAGCAGCACCGGGACAGGAGTGAACACTGAAGCTTTCTTT CASSTGTGVNTEAFF
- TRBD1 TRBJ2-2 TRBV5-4 TGTGCCAGCAGCTTCCTGGGCAGGGGGCAAAACACCGGGGAGCTGTTTTTT CASSFLGRGQNTGELFF
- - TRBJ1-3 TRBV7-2 TGTGCCAGCGGGTCGGGGGGTGGAAACACCATATATTTT CASGSGGGNTIYF
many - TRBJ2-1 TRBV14 TGTGCCAGCAGCCGAAGGACAGTTACCTACAATGAGCAGTTCTTC CASSRRTVTYNEQFF
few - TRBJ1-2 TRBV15 TGTGCCACTCGTGAAGGCCCCGGGGAAAACTATGGCTACACCTTC CATREGPGENYGYTF
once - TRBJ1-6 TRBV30 TGTGCCTGGGGCAGACTCAATTCACCCCTCCACTTT CAWGRLNSPLHF
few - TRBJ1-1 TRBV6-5 TGTGCCAGCAGTTACGGTCCAAGGCGAGGCACTGAAGCTTTCTTT CASSYGPRRGTEAFF
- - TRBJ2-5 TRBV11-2 TGTGCCAGCAGCTTAGATCGAGAGACCCAGTACTTC CASSLDRETQYF
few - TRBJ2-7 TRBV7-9 TGTGCCAGCAGCCTGGAGTTTTACGAGCAGTACTTC CASSLEFYEQYF
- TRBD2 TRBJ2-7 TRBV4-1 TGCGCCAGCAGCCAAGGAAGACTAGCGGGAATCTACGAGCAGTACTTC CASSQGRLAGIYEQYF
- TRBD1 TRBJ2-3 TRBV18 TGTGCCAGCTCACCCTCAACAGGGGTTGAAGATACGCAGTATTTT CASSPSTGVEDTQYF
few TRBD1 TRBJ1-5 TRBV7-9 TGTGCCAGCAGCCGGGGGACAGGGGGGAATGGGGATCAGCCCCAGCATTTT CASSRGTGGNGDQPQHF